Given below is one T cell receptor (beta chain) in context. It lacks a known antigen. Per-nucleotide qualities are absent, and no much larger clonotype sits a single base away. The data were obtained in a study of metastatic and nonmetastatic thyroid tumors (dated by TCRdb to the early 2020s). Some background on the complete study: For patients with malignant and with benign thyroid disease, the researchers compared repertoires between peripheral blood samples and tumor or nodule tissue samples. Findings and caveats that apply to the study as a whole: In both blood and tumor samples, TCR beta diversity was reported to be significantly higher in malignant tumors than in benign nodules.

CDR1 KGHSH and CDR2 LQKENI were looked up in the germline V gene. The germline V end is reduced by 3 bases and the J end by 4 bases; junction bases left unmatched: 5. Its CDR3 holds 15 amino acids, cysteine through phenylalanine. Solely the CDR3 DNA is kept, with 45 bases framed from the first base. The library was made by PCR. Sequenced on an Illumina HiSeq 4000. High-throughput sequencing was used to profile the TCR beta-chain CDR3 region of each patient. Processing in the source paper ran as follows. A classifier to discriminate distant-metastatic papillary thyroid cancer patients was built from CDR3 differences across clinicopathological groups. The Shannon index was used to assess repertoire diversity, and the Morisita-Horn index was used to assess tumor-blood repertoire similarity. TCRdb reanalyzed the raw reads on its own, using fastp at Q25 for trimming and MiXCR for clone calling, and kept in-frame beta chains. TCRdb, rather than the study authors, made the V and J calls. The sample table contains fewer than 6,500 clones; only one count was recorded for roughly 18% of them. The ten biggest clones cover 6.2% of the sample.

No patient had received any treatment before thyroid surgery. Patient clinical samples collected from about 2012 to 2019 were retrospectively analysed using T-cell receptor beta sequencing. Recombination linked TRBV18 to TRBJ2-5; 10 central nucleotides agree with TRBD1. The clonotype originates from a female donor with papillary thyroid cancer or a benign thyroid nodule (not recorded which). Some clones in this sample may be carry-over from other donors' samples. Source material: adjacent normal tissue. The CDR3 is CASSPGTGAAETQYF. DNA sequence: TGTGCCAGCTCACCCGGGACAGGGGCGGCAGAGACCCAGTACTTC. When the CDR3 is completed using the reference TRBV18 and TRBJ2-5 genes on either side, the full variable domain is NAGVMQNPRHLVRRRGQEARLRCSPMKGHSHVYWYRQLPEEGLKFMVYLQKENIIDESGMPKERFSAEFPKEGPSILRIQQVVRGDSAAYFCASSPGTGAAETQYFGPGTRLLVL.